This T cell receptor (beta chain) was observed in a study of early T cells in non-severe SARS-CoV-2 infection. Attached unique molecular identifiers marked individual cDNA molecules. TCRdb reprocessed the 5' RACE reads via MiXCR and lists one record per CDR3 protein. This table holds some 64,000 distinct CDR3 sequences, 20% to 25% found once. Trimming left V 5 bases short and J 10 bases short, with 17 bases between. This CDR3 is built from 13 residues. Germline V gene data show CDR1 as LGHDT and CDR2 as YNNKEL (reference sequence). Overall study findings and caveats: There was a bias toward anti-spike CD8 responses in VDJdb matching, which missed private and CD4 specificities.

For this clonotype: Its antigen is not known.

The J gene is TRBJ1-1, the V gene TRBV3-1; D gene ambiguous. The clonotype was recovered from an adult who was a healthcare worker with PCR-confirmed SARS-CoV-2 infection or an uninfected control (not recorded which). Sample: whole blood, taken at baseline. The CDR3 region is CASSALNGIGAFF. In DNA, the CDR3 is TGTGCCAGCAGCGCCCTCAACGGAATAGGAGCTTTCTTT.